In this sample, the clone carrying this TCR beta chain turned up many times. The antigen is undetermined. Deletions cut 1 base from V and 6 bases from J, with 13 bases between. Germline CDR1 LNHDA, CDR2 SQIVND (reference sequence). This CDR3 comprises 15 residues. MiXCR was run by TCRdb on the 5' RACE reads, yielding one entry per CDR3 protein. Of around 110,000 distinct CDR3 sequences in the sample, 7.5% to 9.5% were seen once. This sample was taken from a study of T cells after yellow fever vaccination. The study's findings and limits: Most primary-vaccination clones recurred post-booster (roughly 97% CD4, 85% to 90% CD8). Of the clonotypes, a small share occurred in both CD4 and CD8 compartments. The secondary response peaked faster, at day 5 versus 15, but was weaker.

The V call is TRBV19, the J call TRBJ2-1; D is ambiguous. The source was CD8+ T cells sorted from PBMCs, collected 45 days after the yellow fever booster vaccination. This receptor was taken from a man aged 25 to 40 who received the YFV17D yellow fever vaccine. CDR3 sequence (DNA): TGTGCCAGTAGTATAGCCAATGGACCCCTCAATGAGCAGTTCTTC. Its translation is CASSIANGPLNEQFF. Variable domain in full (rest from reference TRBV19 and TRBJ2-1): DGGITQSPKYLFRKEGQNVTLSCEQNLNHDAMYWYRQDPGQGLRLIYYSQIVNDFQKGDIAEGYSVSREKKESFPLTVTSAQKNPTAFYLCASSIANGPLNEQFFGPGTRLTVL.